This T cell receptor (beta chain) is drawn from a study of OX40 agonist ivuxolimab in advanced cancers. The study's findings and limits: The antigens recognized by the expanded peripheral T cells, that is their antigen specificity, were not determined.

Trimming took off 1 base at V and 4 bases at J, with 7 bases between the two ends. The CDR3 contains 13 residues. Germline loops: CDR1 SEHNR, CDR2 FQNEAQ (reference sequence). Produced via immunoSEQ multiplex PCR; TCRdb's table is partial and in-frame only. The data show under 50,000 clones, with around 85% seen just once and approximately 52% held by the top ten. About this clone: Its antigen remains unidentified.

This TCR came from an adult with an advanced solid tumor such as melanoma, head and neck, liver or kidney cancer. Sequencing used CD4+ or CD8+ T cells sorted from blood, obtained in a trial of the OX40 agonist ivuxolimab. The rearrangement uses TRBV7-9 and TRBJ1-1; no firm D call. The CDR3 DNA sequence: TGTGCCAGCAGCTTAGTTGGTAGCACTGAAGCTTTCTTT. This translates into CASSLVGSTEAFF.